These T cell receptor beta chains were read from a single sample in a study of blood T cell repertoires in COVID-19. Generated by immunoSEQ multiplex PCR, the TCRdb table keeps only in-frame clones and is missing some. The sample has just over 75,000 clones; around 84% are singletons. Sample: peripheral blood. Receptors were obtained from a man aged 50-60 years with acute or convalescent COVID-19. Each CDR3 is given with its conserved first and last residue. Each record gives: clone size, D gene, V gene, J gene, CDR3 DNA, CDR3 protein. The D gene is left open where the match is weak. Part of the rows lack a size; the others show once, few, many or a class for expanded clones.

clone_size: NA
d_call: NA
v_call: TRBV15
j_call: TRBJ1-4
cdr3_nt: TGTGCCACCAGCCGCGGGACTGACAATGAAAAACTGTTTTTT
cdr3_aa: CATSRGTDNEKLFF

clone_size: NA
d_call: NA
v_call: TRBV5-1
j_call: TRBJ2-3
cdr3_nt: TGCGCCAGCAGCTTGGCTGTGCGGATCCACTACACAGATACGCAGTATTTT
cdr3_aa: CASSLAVRIHYTDTQYF

clone_size: few
d_call: TRBD1
v_call: TRBV5-4
j_call: TRBJ1-2
cdr3_nt: TGTGCCAGCAGCTCAGGGACAGGGGCTAACTATGGCTACACCTTC
cdr3_aa: CASSSGTGANYGYTF

clone_size: NA
d_call: NA
v_call: TRBV28
j_call: TRBJ2-4
cdr3_nt: TGTGCCAGCTCGACAGGAGGAGGCATTCAGTACTTC
cdr3_aa: CASSTGGGIQYF

clone_size: NA
d_call: NA
v_call: TRBV5-1
j_call: TRBJ1-4
cdr3_nt: TGCGCCAGCAGCTTGAGGGCGGGAGCAACTAATGAAAAACTGTTTTTT
cdr3_aa: CASSLRAGATNEKLFF

clone_size: NA
d_call: TRBD1
v_call: TRBV20-1
j_call: TRBJ1-5
cdr3_nt: TGCAGTGCTAGTTCGACAGGGAGCAATCAGCCCCAGCATTTT
cdr3_aa: CSASSTGSNQPQHF

clone_size: NA
d_call: NA
v_call: TRBV7-9
j_call: TRBJ2-7
cdr3_nt: TGTGCCAGCAGCCTACAGGGCACCTACGAGCAGTACTTC
cdr3_aa: CASSLQGTYEQYF

clone_size: once
d_call: NA
v_call: TRBV5-8
j_call: TRBJ2-3
cdr3_nt: TGTGCCAGCAGCTCCAGTCCCGTCATGGGCACAGATACGCAGTATTTT
cdr3_aa: CASSSSPVMGTDTQYF

clone_size: NA
d_call: NA
v_call: TRBV29-1
j_call: TRBJ1-1
cdr3_nt: TGCAGCGCGGGGACATTGAACACTGAAGCTTTCTTT
cdr3_aa: CSAGTLNTEAFF

clone_size: NA
d_call: TRBD2
v_call: TRBV2
j_call: TRBJ2-3
cdr3_nt: TGTGCCAGCAGGGGGACTAGCCACACAGATACGCAGTATTTT
cdr3_aa: CASRGTSHTDTQYF

clone_size: NA
d_call: TRBD2
v_call: TRBV30
j_call: TRBJ2-1
cdr3_nt: TGTGCCTGGAGTGTACCGGGTAGCGGGAGGCTTGAGCAGTTCTTC
cdr3_aa: CAWSVPGSGRLEQFF

clone_size: NA
d_call: TRBD1
v_call: TRBV6-6
j_call: TRBJ1-2
cdr3_nt: TGTGCCAGCAGTTACGTGGACAGGAAGAGCTATGGCTACACCTTC
cdr3_aa: CASSYVDRKSYGYTF

clone_size: NA
d_call: NA
v_call: TRBV24-1
j_call: TRBJ2-3
cdr3_nt: TGTGCCACCAGTGATTTCCTTACTAGTGACTGGCGGACCACAGATACGCAGTATTTT
cdr3_aa: CATSDFLTSDWRTTDTQYF

clone_size: NA
d_call: NA
v_call: TRBV5-1
j_call: TRBJ2-7
cdr3_nt: TGCGCCAGCAGCTTGGCATCGCAGTTCTACGAGCAGTACTTC
cdr3_aa: CASSLASQFYEQYF

clone_size: NA
d_call: TRBD2
v_call: TRBV6-2/TRBV6-3
j_call: TRBJ2-1
cdr3_nt: TGTGCCAGCAGTTCTTGGACTAGCGGGGGCTACAATGAGCAGTTCTTC
cdr3_aa: CASSSWTSGGYNEQFF

clone_size: NA
d_call: NA
v_call: TRBV6-5
j_call: TRBJ1-6
cdr3_nt: TGTGCCAGCAGTTCCCGACAGAGCTCCTATAATTCACCCCTCCACTTT
cdr3_aa: CASSSRQSSYNSPLHF

clone_size: NA
d_call: NA
v_call: TRBV3-1/TRBV3-2
j_call: TRBJ2-2
cdr3_nt: TGTGCCAGCAGCTCACTTGGAGTTCGGGCCGGGGAGCTGTTTTTT
cdr3_aa: CASSSLGVRAGELFF

clone_size: NA
d_call: TRBD2
v_call: TRBV7-9
j_call: TRBJ2-5
cdr3_nt: TGTGCCAGCAGCTTAGGATGGACTAGCGGGTCGTGGGAGACCCAGTACTTC
cdr3_aa: CASSLGWTSGSWETQYF

clone_size: NA
d_call: NA
v_call: TRBV5-1
j_call: TRBJ1-1
cdr3_nt: TGCGCCAGCAGCTTGGAAGGCAGGAACGCGAACACTGAAGCTTTCTTT
cdr3_aa: CASSLEGRNANTEAFF

clone_size: NA
d_call: TRBD1
v_call: TRBV27
j_call: TRBJ2-4
cdr3_nt: TGTGCCAGCAGTACTCACAGGGGTCTAGCCAAAAACATTCAGTACTTC
cdr3_aa: CASSTHRGLAKNIQYF

clone_size: NA
d_call: NA
v_call: TRBV5-1
j_call: TRBJ1-2
cdr3_nt: TGCGCCAGCAGCTTAGGAGGGACGACTAACTATGGCTACACCTTC
cdr3_aa: CASSLGGTTNYGYTF

clone_size: NA
d_call: TRBD1
v_call: TRBV6-6
j_call: TRBJ1-6
cdr3_nt: TGTGCCAGCAGTTCCGGGACAGCCAATTCACCCCTCCACTTT
cdr3_aa: CASSSGTANSPLHF

clone_size: NA
d_call: TRBD2
v_call: TRBV7-2
j_call: TRBJ2-7
cdr3_nt: TGTGCCAGCAGCTACTCCGGGACTAGCGGGACGAAATTTTCCTACGAGCAGTACTTC
cdr3_aa: CASSYSGTSGTKFSYEQYF

clone_size: NA
d_call: TRBD1
v_call: TRBV9
j_call: TRBJ1-2
cdr3_nt: TGTGCCAGCAGCGTAGGAGACAGGGAGATGGACTATGGCTACACCTTC
cdr3_aa: CASSVGDREMDYGYTF

clone_size: NA
d_call: TRBD1
v_call: TRBV19
j_call: TRBJ2-3
cdr3_nt: TGTGCCAGTAGAGATGACAGGGGATATACAGATACGCAGTATTTT
cdr3_aa: CASRDDRGYTDTQYF

clone_size: NA
d_call: TRBD1
v_call: TRBV7-3
j_call: TRBJ2-2
cdr3_nt: TGTGCCAGCAGCCCCGGGACAGGGAGGACCGGGGAGCTGTTTTTT
cdr3_aa: CASSPGTGRTGELFF

clone_size: few
d_call: TRBD2
v_call: TRBV2
j_call: TRBJ2-1
cdr3_nt: TGTGCCAGCAGCCTACTAGCGGGGGCCGGTAATGAGCAGTTCTTC
cdr3_aa: CASSLLAGAGNEQFF

clone_size: NA
d_call: NA
v_call: TRBV30
j_call: TRBJ1-2
cdr3_nt: TGTGCCTGGAGTGTACGCCGGGACGGGAGGTATGGCTACACCTTC
cdr3_aa: CAWSVRRDGRYGYTF

clone_size: NA
d_call: TRBD2
v_call: TRBV3-1/TRBV3-2
j_call: TRBJ2-1
cdr3_nt: TGTGCCAGCAGTAGGGAGGGTTACAATGAGCAGTTCTTC
cdr3_aa: CASSREGYNEQFF

clone_size: NA
d_call: NA
v_call: TRBV19
j_call: TRBJ2-1
cdr3_nt: TGTGCCAGTAGAATAAGGGGGAGCAATGAGCAGTTCTTC
cdr3_aa: CASRIRGSNEQFF

clone_size: NA
d_call: TRBD2
v_call: TRBV6-6
j_call: TRBJ2-7
cdr3_nt: TGTGCCACCCGAACCGGGACTAGCTTCTACGAGCAGTACTTC
cdr3_aa: CATRTGTSFYEQYF

clone_size: once
d_call: TRBD1
v_call: TRBV18
j_call: TRBJ2-2
cdr3_nt: TGTGCCAGCTCACCACAGGGGGCAAACACCGGGGAGCTGTTTTTT
cdr3_aa: CASSPQGANTGELFF

clone_size: NA
d_call: NA
v_call: TRBV6-1
j_call: TRBJ2-1
cdr3_nt: TGTGCCAGCAGTGTAGCATCGAGGTTCGGTGAGCAGTTCTTC
cdr3_aa: CASSVASRFGEQFF

clone_size: NA
d_call: TRBD1
v_call: TRBV28
j_call: TRBJ1-1
cdr3_nt: TGTGCCAGCAGTGGGCCGGGACAGGGAAACACTGAAGCTTTCTTT
cdr3_aa: CASSGPGQGNTEAFF

clone_size: NA
d_call: NA
v_call: TRBV9
j_call: TRBJ1-2
cdr3_nt: TGTGCCAGCAGCGTAGGACCAGCCGGGAACTATGGCTACACCTTC
cdr3_aa: CASSVGPAGNYGYTF

clone_size: few
d_call: NA
v_call: TRBV28
j_call: TRBJ2-1
cdr3_nt: TGTGCCAGCAGTTTTCGTCCGGACAATGAGCAGTTCTTC
cdr3_aa: CASSFRPDNEQFF

clone_size: few
d_call: TRBD1
v_call: TRBV7-9
j_call: TRBJ2-7
cdr3_nt: TGTGCCAGCAGCTTACCTTACAGGGGGCCCAGGGACTTC
cdr3_aa: CASSLPYRGPRDF

clone_size: NA
d_call: NA
v_call: TRBV6-1
j_call: TRBJ2-5
cdr3_nt: TGTGCCAGCAGTGAAGCGCTTAACTGGACCCAGTACTTC
cdr3_aa: CASSEALNWTQYF

clone_size: NA
d_call: TRBD2
v_call: TRBV10-2
j_call: TRBJ2-1
cdr3_nt: TGCGCCAGCAGAGGGACTAGCGGTTACTCCTACAATGAGCAGTTCTTC
cdr3_aa: CASRGTSGYSYNEQFF

clone_size: NA
d_call: TRBD1
v_call: TRBV29-1
j_call: TRBJ1-2
cdr3_nt: TGCAGCGTTGGAACACCTGGGACAGGGTATGGCTACACCTTC
cdr3_aa: CSVGTPGTGYGYTF

clone_size: NA
d_call: NA
v_call: TRBV4-2
j_call: TRBJ2-1
cdr3_nt: TGTGCCAGCAGTCAACGCGGTGGCGGTGATGAGCAGTTCTTC
cdr3_aa: CASSQRGGGDEQFF

clone_size: NA
d_call: TRBD2
v_call: TRBV9
j_call: TRBJ2-5
cdr3_nt: TGTGCCAGCAGCGGACCTAGCGGGGGGGGCAGGGAGACCCAGTACTTC
cdr3_aa: CASSGPSGGGRETQYF

clone_size: NA
d_call: NA
v_call: TRBV11-2
j_call: TRBJ1-2
cdr3_nt: TGTGCCAGCAGCACCGGGGGGATTTACTATGGCTACACCTTC
cdr3_aa: CASSTGGIYYGYTF

clone_size: NA
d_call: TRBD2
v_call: TRBV9
j_call: TRBJ2-5
cdr3_nt: TGTGCCAGCAGCGTATCTGGCGGGGGGGCCCGTGAGACCCAGTACTTC
cdr3_aa: CASSVSGGGARETQYF

clone_size: NA
d_call: NA
v_call: TRBV6-5
j_call: TRBJ2-1
cdr3_nt: TGTGCCAGCAGTTACGGCAGGGGCTCCTACAATGAGCAGTTCTTC
cdr3_aa: CASSYGRGSYNEQFF

clone_size: NA
d_call: NA
v_call: TRBV7-9
j_call: TRBJ1-4
cdr3_nt: TGTGCCAGCAGCTCATACCTTCGGGGGGTTGAAAAACTGTTTTTT
cdr3_aa: CASSSYLRGVEKLFF

clone_size: NA
d_call: TRBD1
v_call: TRBV7-9
j_call: TRBJ1-5
cdr3_nt: TGTGCCAGCAGTCTAGCGACAGGGTGGGAGAATCAGCCCCAGCATTTT
cdr3_aa: CASSLATGWENQPQHF

clone_size: NA
d_call: TRBD1
v_call: TRBV19
j_call: TRBJ1-1
cdr3_nt: TGTGCCAGTAGTATCCGAGGCAGGGGGCGGGGGACTGAAGCTTTCTTT
cdr3_aa: CASSIRGRGRGTEAFF

clone_size: NA
d_call: NA
v_call: TRBV28
j_call: TRBJ2-1
cdr3_nt: TGTGCCAGCAGTTCCGGAGGGAATGAGCAGTTCTTC
cdr3_aa: CASSSGGNEQFF

clone_size: NA
d_call: NA
v_call: TRBV10-3
j_call: TRBJ1-1
cdr3_nt: TGTGCCATCAGTGAGTCGACGGGGAACACTGAAGCTTTCTTT
cdr3_aa: CAISESTGNTEAFF

clone_size: NA
d_call: TRBD2
v_call: TRBV7-2
j_call: TRBJ2-1
cdr3_nt: TGTGCCAGCAGCTTAGGCGGGAGTGGGTACAATGAGCAGTTCTTC
cdr3_aa: CASSLGGSGYNEQFF

clone_size: NA
d_call: TRBD2
v_call: TRBV20-1
j_call: TRBJ2-2
cdr3_nt: TGCAGTGCTAGTTCACTAGCGGGACCCACCGGGGAGCTGTTTTTT
cdr3_aa: CSASSLAGPTGELFF

clone_size: NA
d_call: TRBD1
v_call: TRBV24-1
j_call: TRBJ1-1
cdr3_nt: TGTGCCACCAGTGATCTGACAGGGAAAGCTTTCTTT
cdr3_aa: CATSDLTGKAFF

clone_size: NA
d_call: TRBD1
v_call: TRBV24-1
j_call: TRBJ2-6
cdr3_nt: TGTGCCACGGGGACAGGCCCTTTATACGGGGCCAACGTCCTGACTTTC
cdr3_aa: CATGTGPLYGANVLTF

clone_size: NA
d_call: TRBD2
v_call: TRBV11-2
j_call: TRBJ2-2
cdr3_nt: TGTGCCAGCCGGGGAGGGCTAGCGGTGAACACCGGGGAGCTGTTTTTT
cdr3_aa: CASRGGLAVNTGELFF

clone_size: NA
d_call: NA
v_call: TRBV6-2/TRBV6-3
j_call: TRBJ1-2
cdr3_nt: TGTGCCAGCAGTTACCCAGGGGCAAATGGCTACACCTTC
cdr3_aa: CASSYPGANGYTF

clone_size: NA
d_call: NA
v_call: TRBV5-4
j_call: TRBJ1-6
cdr3_nt: TGTGCCAGCAGCTCCGGTCGAGGCTCCTATAATTCACCCCTCCACTTT
cdr3_aa: CASSSGRGSYNSPLHF

clone_size: NA
d_call: NA
v_call: TRBV28
j_call: TRBJ2-6
cdr3_nt: TGTGCCAGCAGCACAGGGTACTCTGGGGCCAACGTCCTGACTTTC
cdr3_aa: CASSTGYSGANVLTF

clone_size: NA
d_call: NA
v_call: TRBV6-4
j_call: TRBJ2-3
cdr3_nt: TGTGCCAGCAGTGACGCGGGTAGCACAGATACGCAGTATTTT
cdr3_aa: CASSDAGSTDTQYF

clone_size: once
d_call: TRBD1
v_call: TRBV5-6
j_call: TRBJ1-1
cdr3_nt: TGTGCCAGCAGCTTGGCGGGACAGGGTTCGTACACTGAAGCTTTCTTT
cdr3_aa: CASSLAGQGSYTEAFF